This TCR beta chain comes out of a study of blood T cell repertoires in COVID-19. Across the study: Acute and convalescent COVID-19 specimens originated in the United States, Italy and Spain.

V dropped 4 bases and J dropped 6; count of bases not matched to a gene: 12. The CDR3 runs to 16 residues. Germline V gene data show CDR1 as SGHVS and CDR2 as FQNEAQ. In the authors' methods: From reference gene primer amplification, estimates of nucleated cell counts were derived. Method: immunoSEQ multiplex PCR; TCRdb's copy keeps in-frame clones and lacks some. V and J calls and clone size are as listed in that table; D and trimming were resolved from the DNA. The sample records around 450,000 clones, approximately 90% being singletons. Source material: PBMCs or T cells enriched from blood (not recorded which). This TCR was sampled from a young woman with acute COVID-19. The chain has TRBV7-8 and TRBJ1-1; 9 bases agree with TRBD1. Here the CDR3 DNA reads TGTGCCAGCAGCTCGATTTTACAGGGGGCGTACGCTGAAGCTTTCTTT. Amino acids: CASSSILQGAYAEAFF.